Ten or more counts support the clone carrying this T cell receptor beta chain. MiXCR, run by TCRdb on the 5' RACE reads, gives a single entry per CDR3 protein. The table records around 110,000 distinct CDR3 sequences, 9.5% to 15% of them present only once. The sample belongs to a study of T-cell memory formation after mild COVID-19. Germline-derived CDR1 and CDR2 are SGHRS and YFSETQ. The V end was cut by 4 bases, the J end by 1 base, with 12 bases between. The CDR3 length is 15 residues. The V call is TRBV5-1, the J call TRBJ2-4; D gene unclear. The sequence was obtained from an adult woman who had mild COVID-19 (a few samples of this study predate the infection). Cell type and time point are not known. The sequencing input was PBMCs or a T cell subset sorted from them (not recorded which). This chain's CDR3 is CASSPGFEAKNIQYF. The CDR3, as DNA: TGCGCCAGCAGCCCCGGGTTCGAGGCCAAAAACATTCAGTACTTC.